The TCR beta chain under discussion was sequenced for a study of T cell changes during pregnancy in multiple sclerosis. Repertoires were generated with immunoSEQ multiplex PCR, while TCRdb's copy carries only in-frame clones and drops some. In the table there are about 25,000 clones, approximately 89% of which are singletons. Trimming removed 0 bases at V and 4 bases at J, with 15 bases between. Germline-derived CDR1 and CDR2 are SQVTM and ANQGSEA. This CDR3 comprises 15 residues. The chain carries TRBV29-1 and TRBJ1-1; a possible D gene is TRBD1 (5 bases). This clonotype originated in a female donor in good health, enrolled as a control in a pregnancy study. The specimen was CD8+ T cells from peripheral blood mononuclear cells, collected in the first trimester of pregnancy. CDR3 sequence reads: CSVEEDGGGSTEAFF. The CDR3 coding sequence is TGCAGCGTTGAAGAAGACGGGGGAGGGAGCACTGAAGCTTTCTTT.